This T cell receptor (beta chain) is drawn from a study of blood T cell repertoires in COVID-19. Whole-study context: Sources were T cells, B-cell-depleted T cells, or PBMCs; the material itself was cDNA or gDNA.

Participant-reported clinical history was the basis for cohort assignment. Two negative PCRs, clearance, or symptom resolution were required of recovered Cohort 3 donors. After removal of 8 bases from V and 0 bases from J, the junction contained 13 bases not matched to a gene. CDR1 and CDR2 (germline): LNHDA, SQIVND (reference sequence). CDR3 length equals 17 residues. Measured with immunoSEQ multiplex PCR; TCRdb has only the in-frame clones, and not every one. The table shows about 210,000 clones, with over 75% occurring only once. This chain connects TRBV19 to TRBJ2-1; TRBD2 aligns across 7 bases. The sample was PBMCs or T cells enriched from blood (not recorded which). This TCR was recovered from a man aged 40-49 years who had recovered from COVID-19. The CDR3 DNA is TGTGCCAGTTCCGTGGGGGGGTTTACTACCTCCTACAATGAGCAGTTCTTC. Amino acid sequence: CASSVGGFTTSYNEQFF.